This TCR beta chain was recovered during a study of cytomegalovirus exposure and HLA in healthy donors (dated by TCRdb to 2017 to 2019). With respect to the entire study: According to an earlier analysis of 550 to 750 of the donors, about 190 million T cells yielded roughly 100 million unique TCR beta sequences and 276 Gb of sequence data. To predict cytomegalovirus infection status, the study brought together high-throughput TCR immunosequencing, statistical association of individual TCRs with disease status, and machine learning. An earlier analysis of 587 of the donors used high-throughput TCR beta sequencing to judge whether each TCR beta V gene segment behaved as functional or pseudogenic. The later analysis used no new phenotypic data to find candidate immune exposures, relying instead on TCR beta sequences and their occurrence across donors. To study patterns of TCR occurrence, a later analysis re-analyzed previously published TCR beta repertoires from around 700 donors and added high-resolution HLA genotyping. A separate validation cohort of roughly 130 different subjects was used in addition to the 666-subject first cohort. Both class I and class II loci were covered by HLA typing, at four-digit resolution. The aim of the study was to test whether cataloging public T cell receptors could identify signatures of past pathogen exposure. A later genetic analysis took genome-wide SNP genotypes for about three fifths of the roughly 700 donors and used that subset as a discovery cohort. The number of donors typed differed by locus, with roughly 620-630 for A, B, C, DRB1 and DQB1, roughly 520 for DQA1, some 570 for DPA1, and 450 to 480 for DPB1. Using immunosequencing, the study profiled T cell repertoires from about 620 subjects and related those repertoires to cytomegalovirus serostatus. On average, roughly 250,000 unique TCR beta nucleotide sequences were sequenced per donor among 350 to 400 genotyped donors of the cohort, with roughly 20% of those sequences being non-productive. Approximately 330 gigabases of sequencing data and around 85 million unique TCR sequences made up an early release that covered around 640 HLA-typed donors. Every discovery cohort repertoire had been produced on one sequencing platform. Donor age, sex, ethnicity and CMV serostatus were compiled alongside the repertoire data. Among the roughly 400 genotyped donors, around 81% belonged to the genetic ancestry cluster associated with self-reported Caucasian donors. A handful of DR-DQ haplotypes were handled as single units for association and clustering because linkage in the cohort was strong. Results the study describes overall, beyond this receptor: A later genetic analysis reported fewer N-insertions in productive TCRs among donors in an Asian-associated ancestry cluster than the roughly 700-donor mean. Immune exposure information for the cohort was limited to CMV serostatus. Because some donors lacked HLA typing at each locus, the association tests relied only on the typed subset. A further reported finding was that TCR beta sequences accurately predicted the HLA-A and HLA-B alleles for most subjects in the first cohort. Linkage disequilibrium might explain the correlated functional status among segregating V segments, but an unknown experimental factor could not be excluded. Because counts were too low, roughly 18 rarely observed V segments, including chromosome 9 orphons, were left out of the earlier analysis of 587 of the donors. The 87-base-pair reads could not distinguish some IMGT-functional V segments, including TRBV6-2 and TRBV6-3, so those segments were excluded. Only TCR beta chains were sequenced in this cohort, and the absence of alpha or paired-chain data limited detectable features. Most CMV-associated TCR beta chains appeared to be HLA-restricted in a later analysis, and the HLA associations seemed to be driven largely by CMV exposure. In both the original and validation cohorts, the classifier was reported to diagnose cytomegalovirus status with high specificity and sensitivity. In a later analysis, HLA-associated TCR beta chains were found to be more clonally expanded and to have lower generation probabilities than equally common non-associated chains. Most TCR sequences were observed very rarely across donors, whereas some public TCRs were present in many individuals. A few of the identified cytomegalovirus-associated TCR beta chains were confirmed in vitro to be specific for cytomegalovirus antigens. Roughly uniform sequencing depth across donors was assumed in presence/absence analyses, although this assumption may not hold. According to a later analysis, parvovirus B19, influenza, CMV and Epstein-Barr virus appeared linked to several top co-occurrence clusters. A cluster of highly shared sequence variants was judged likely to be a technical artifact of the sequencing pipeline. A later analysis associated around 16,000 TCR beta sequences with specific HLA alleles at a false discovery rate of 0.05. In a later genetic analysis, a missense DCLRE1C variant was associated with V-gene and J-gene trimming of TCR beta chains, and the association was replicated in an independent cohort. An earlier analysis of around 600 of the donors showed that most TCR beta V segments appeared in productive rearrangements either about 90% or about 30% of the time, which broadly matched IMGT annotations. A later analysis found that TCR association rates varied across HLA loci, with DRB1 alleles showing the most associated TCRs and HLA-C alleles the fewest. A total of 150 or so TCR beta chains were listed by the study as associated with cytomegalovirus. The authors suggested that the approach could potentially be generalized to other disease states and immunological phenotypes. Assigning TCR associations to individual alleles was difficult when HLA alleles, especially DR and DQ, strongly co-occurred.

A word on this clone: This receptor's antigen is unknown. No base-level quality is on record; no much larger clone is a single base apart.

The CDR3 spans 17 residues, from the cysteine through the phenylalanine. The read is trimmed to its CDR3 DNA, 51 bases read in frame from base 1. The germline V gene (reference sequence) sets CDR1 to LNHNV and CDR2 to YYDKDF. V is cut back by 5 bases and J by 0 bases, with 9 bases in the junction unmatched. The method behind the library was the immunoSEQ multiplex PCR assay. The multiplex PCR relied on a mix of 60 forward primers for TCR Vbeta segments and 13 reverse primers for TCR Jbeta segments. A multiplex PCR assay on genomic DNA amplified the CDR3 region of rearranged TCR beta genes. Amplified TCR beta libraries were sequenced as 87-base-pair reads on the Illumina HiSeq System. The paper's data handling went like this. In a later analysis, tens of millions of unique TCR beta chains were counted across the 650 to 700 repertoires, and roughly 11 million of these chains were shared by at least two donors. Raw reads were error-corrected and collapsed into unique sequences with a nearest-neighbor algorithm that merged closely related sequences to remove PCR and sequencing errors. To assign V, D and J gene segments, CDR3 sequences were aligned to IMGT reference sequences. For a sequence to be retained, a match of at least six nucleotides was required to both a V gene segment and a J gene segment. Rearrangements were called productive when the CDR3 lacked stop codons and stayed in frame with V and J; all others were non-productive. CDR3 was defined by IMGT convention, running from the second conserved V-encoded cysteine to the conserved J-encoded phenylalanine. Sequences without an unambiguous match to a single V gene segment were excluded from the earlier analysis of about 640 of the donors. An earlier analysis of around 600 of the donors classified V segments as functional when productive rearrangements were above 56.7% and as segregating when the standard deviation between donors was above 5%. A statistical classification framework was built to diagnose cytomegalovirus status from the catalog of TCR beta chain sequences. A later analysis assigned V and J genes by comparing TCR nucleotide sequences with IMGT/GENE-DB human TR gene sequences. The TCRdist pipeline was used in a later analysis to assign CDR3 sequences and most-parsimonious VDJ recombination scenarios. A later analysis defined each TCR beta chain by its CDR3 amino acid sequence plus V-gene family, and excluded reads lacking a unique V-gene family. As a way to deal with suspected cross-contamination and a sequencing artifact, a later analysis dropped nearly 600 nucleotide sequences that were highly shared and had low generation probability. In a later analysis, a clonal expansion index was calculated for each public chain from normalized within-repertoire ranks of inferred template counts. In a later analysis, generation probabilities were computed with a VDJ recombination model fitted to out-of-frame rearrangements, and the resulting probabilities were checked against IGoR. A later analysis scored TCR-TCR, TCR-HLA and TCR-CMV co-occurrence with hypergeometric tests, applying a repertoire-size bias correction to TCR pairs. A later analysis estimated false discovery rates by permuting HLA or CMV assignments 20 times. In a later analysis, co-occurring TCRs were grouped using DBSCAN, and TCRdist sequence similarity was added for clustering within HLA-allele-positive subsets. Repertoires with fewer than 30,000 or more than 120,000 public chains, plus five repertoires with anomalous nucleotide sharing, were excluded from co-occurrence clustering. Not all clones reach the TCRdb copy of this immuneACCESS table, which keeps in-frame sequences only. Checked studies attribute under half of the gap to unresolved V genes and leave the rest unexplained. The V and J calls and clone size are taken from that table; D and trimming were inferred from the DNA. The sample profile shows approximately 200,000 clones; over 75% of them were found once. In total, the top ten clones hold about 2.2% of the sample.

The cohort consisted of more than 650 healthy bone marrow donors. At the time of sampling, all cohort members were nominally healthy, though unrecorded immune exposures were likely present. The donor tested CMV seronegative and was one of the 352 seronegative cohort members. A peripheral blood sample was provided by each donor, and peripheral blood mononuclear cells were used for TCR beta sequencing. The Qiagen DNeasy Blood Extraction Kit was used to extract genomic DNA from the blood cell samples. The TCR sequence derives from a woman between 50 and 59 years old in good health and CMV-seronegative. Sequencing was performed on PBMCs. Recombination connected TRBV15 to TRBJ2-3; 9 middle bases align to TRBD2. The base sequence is TGTGCCACCAGCCAAGCCCAACTAGCGGGTAGCACAGATACGCAGTATTTT. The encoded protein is CATSQAQLAGSTDTQYF.